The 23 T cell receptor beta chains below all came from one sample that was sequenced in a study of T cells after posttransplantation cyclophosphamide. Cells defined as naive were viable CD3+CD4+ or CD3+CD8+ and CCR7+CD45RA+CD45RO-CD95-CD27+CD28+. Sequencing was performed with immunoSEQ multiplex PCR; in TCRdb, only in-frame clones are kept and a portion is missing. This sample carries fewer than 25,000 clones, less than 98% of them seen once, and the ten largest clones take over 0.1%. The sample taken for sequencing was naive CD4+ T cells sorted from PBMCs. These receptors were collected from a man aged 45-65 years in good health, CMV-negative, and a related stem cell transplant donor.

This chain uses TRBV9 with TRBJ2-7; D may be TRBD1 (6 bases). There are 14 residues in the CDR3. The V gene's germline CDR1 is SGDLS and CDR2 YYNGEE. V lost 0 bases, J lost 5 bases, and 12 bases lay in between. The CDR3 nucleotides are TGTGCCAGCAGCGTAGTTTCAGGGGCGGACGAGCAGTACTTC. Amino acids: CASSVVSGADEQYF. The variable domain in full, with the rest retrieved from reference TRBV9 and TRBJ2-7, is DSGVTQTPKHLITATGQRVTLRCSPRSGDLSVYWYQQSLDQGLQFLIQYYNGEERAKGNILERFSAQQFPDLHSELNLSSLELGDSALYFCASSVVSGADEQYFGPGTRLTVT.

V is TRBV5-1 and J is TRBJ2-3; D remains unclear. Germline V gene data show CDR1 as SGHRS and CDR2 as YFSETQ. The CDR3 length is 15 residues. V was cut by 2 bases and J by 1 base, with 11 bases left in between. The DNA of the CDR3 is TGCGCCAGCAGCTTTGGCGGCCTGGGCACAGATACGCAGTATTTT. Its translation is CASSFGGLGTDTQYF. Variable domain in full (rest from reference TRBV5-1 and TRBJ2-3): KAGVTQTPRYLIKTRGQQVTLSCSPISGHRSVSWYQQTPGQGLQFLFEYFSETQRNKGNFPGRFSGRQFSNSRSEMNVSTLELGDSALYLCASSFGGLGTDTQYFGPGTRLTVL.

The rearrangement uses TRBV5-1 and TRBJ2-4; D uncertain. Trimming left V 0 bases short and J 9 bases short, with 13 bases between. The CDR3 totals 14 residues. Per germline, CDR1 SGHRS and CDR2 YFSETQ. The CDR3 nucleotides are TGCGCCAGCAGCTTGGGAGCCCCCCGAGGCATTCAGTACTTC. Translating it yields CASSLGAPRGIQYF.

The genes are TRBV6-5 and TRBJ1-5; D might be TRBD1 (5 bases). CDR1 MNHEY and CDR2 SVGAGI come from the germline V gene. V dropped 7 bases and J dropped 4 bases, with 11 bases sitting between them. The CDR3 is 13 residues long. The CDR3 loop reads CASTAGGNQPQHF. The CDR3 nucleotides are TGTGCCAGCACCGCGGGGGGAAATCAGCCCCAGCATTTT.

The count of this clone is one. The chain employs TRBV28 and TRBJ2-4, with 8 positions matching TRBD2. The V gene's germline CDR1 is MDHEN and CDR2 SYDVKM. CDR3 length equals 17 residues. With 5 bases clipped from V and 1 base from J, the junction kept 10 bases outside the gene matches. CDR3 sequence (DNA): TGTGCCAGCAGTGCCCCCGGCGGGGGGAGGGCCAAAAACATTCAGTACTTC. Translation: CASSAPGGGRAKNIQYF. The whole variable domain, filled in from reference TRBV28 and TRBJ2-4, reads DVKVTQSSRYLVKRTGEKVFLECVQDMDHENMFWYRQDPGLGLRLIYFSYDVKMKEKGDIPEGYSVSREKKERFSLILESASTNQTSMYLCASSAPGGGRAKNIQYFGAGTRLSVL.

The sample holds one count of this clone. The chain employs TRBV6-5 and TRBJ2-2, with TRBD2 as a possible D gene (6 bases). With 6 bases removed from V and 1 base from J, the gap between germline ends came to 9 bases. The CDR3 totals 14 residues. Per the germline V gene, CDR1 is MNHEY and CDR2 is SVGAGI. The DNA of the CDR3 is TGTGCCAGCAGGTCGGAGGGGAACACCGGGGAGCTGTTTTTT. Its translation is CASRSEGNTGELFF.

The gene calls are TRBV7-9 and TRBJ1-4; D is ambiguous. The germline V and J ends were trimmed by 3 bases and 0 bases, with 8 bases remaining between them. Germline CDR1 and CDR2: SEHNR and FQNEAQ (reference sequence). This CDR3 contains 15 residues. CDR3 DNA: TGTGCCAGCAGCTTTGCGGGTGCAACTAATGAAAAACTGTTTTTT. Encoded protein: CASSFAGATNEKLFF. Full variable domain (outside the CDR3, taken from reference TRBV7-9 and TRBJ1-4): DTGVSQNPRHKITKRGQNVTFRCDPISEHNRLYWYRQTLGQGPEFLTYFQNEAQLEKSRLLSDRFSAERPKGSFSTLEIQRTEQGDSAMYLCASSFAGATNEKLFFGSGTQLSVL.

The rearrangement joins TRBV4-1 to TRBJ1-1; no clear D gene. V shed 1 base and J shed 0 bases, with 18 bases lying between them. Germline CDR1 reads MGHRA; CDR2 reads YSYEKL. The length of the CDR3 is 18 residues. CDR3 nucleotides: TGCGCCAGCAGCCAAGTTGAGTCAAAAATCAAAATGAACACTGAAGCTTTCTTT. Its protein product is CASSQVESKIKMNTEAFF.

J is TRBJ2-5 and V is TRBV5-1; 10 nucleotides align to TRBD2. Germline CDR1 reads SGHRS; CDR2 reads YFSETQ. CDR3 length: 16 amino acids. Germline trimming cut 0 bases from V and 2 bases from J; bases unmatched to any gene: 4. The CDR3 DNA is TGCGCCAGCAGCTTGGAGCCTAGCGGGGGACAAGAGACCCAGTACTTC. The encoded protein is CASSLEPSGGQETQYF.

This CDR3 reads CASSSGLAFYNEQFF. CDR3 sequence (DNA): TGTGCCAGCAGCTCGGGACTAGCGTTTTACAATGAGCAGTTCTTC. The gene calls are TRBV11-2 and TRBJ2-1, with 10 bases that match TRBD2. The germline gives CDR1 SGHAT, CDR2 FQNNGV. With 4 bases clipped from V and 4 bases from J, the junction kept 4 bases outside the gene matches. The CDR3 loop spans 15 amino acids.

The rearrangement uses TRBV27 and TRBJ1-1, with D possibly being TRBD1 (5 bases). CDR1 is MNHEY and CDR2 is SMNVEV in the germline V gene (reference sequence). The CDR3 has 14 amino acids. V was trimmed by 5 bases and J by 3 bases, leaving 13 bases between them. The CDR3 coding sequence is TGTGCCAGCAGTCCCTGGGGGGTCCACACTGAAGCTTTCTTT. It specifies CASSPWGVHTEAFF.

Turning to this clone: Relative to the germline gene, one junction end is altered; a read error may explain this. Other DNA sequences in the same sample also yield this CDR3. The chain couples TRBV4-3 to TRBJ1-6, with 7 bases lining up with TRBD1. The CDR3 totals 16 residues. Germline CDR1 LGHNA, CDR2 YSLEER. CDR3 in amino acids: CASSQELTGYNSPLHF. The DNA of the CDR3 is TGCGCCAGCAGCCAAGAACTGACAGGGTATAATTCCCCCCTCCACTTT.

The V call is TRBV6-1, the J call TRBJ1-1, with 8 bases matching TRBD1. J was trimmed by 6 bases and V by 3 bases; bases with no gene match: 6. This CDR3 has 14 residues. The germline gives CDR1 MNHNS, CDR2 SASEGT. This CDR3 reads CASSDTGGRPEAFF. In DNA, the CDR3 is TGTGCCAGCAGTGATACAGGGGGTCGGCCTGAAGCTTTCTTT.

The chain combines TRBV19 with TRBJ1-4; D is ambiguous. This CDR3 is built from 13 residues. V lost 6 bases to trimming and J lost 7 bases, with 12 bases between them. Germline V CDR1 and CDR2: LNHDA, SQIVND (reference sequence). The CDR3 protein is CASRETPREKLFF. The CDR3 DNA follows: TGTGCCAGTAGGGAGACTCCTCGTGAAAAACTGTTTTTT.

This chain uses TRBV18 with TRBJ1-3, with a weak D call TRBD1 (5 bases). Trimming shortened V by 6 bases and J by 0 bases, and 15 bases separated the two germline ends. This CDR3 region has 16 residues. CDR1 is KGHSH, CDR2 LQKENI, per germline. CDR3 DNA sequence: TGTGCCAGCTCCACCGGCAGGGCAGACTCTGGAAACACCATATATTTT. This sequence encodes CASSTGRADSGNTIYF.

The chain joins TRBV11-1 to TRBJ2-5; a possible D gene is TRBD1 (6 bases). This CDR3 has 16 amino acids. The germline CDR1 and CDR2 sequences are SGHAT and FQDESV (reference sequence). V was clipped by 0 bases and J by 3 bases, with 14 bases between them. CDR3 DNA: TGTGCCAGCAGCTTAGCGCCAGGGGCGGTAAAAGAGACCCAGTACTTC. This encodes CASSLAPGAVKETQYF.

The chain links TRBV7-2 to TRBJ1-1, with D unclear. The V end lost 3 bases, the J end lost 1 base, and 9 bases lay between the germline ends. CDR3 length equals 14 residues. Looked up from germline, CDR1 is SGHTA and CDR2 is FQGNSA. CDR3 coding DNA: TGTGCCAGCAGCTTCGGGAGGGAGAACACTGAAGCTTTCTTT. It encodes CASSFGRENTEAFF.

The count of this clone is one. The chain's CDR3 is CASSLRGRGYGYTF. The CDR3 nucleotides are TGTGCCAGCAGCTTAAGAGGCCGGGGCTATGGCTACACCTTC. The chain carries TRBV7-8 and TRBJ1-2; D remains unclear. The germline V gene encodes CDR1 SGHVS and CDR2 FQNEAQ. Trimming took off 2 bases at V and 4 bases at J, with 11 bases between the two ends. This CDR3 comprises 14 residues.

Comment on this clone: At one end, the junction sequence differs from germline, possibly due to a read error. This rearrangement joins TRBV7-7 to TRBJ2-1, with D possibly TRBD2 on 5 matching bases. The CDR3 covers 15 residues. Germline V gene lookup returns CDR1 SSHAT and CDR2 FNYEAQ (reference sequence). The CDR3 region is CASSSDSSSYNEQFF. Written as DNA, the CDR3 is TGTGCTAGCAGCTCGGACTCAAGCTCCTACAATGAGCAGTTCTTC. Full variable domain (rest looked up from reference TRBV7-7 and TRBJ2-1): GAGVSQSPRYKVTKRGQDVTLRCDPISSHATLYWYQQALGQGPEFLTYFNYEAQPDKSGLPSDRFSAERPEGSISTLTIQRTEQRDSAMYRCASSSDSSSYNEQFFGPGTRLTVL.

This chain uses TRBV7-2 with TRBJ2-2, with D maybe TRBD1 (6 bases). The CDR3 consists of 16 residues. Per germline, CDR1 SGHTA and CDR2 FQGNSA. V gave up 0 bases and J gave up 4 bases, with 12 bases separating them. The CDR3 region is CASSLAAGVVTGELFF. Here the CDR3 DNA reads TGTGCCAGCAGCTTAGCGGCAGGGGTGGTCACCGGGGAGCTGTTTTTT.

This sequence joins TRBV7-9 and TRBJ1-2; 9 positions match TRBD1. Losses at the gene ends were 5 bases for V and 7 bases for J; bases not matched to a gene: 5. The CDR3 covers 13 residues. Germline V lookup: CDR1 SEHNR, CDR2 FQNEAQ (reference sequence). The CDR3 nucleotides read TGTGCCAGCAGCGCGGGACAGGGCGGTGGCTACACCTTC. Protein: CASSAGQGGGYTF.

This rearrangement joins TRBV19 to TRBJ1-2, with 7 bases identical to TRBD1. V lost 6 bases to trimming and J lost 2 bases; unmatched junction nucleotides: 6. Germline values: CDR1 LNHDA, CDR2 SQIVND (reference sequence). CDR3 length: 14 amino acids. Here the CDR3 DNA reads TGTGCCAGTAGAAAGACAGGGCTGAACTATGGCTACACCTTC. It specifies CASRKTGLNYGYTF.

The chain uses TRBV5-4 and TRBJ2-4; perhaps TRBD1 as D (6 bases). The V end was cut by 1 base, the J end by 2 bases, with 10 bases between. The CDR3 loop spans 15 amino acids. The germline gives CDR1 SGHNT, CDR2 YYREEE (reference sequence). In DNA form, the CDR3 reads TGTGCCAGCAGCTTGCAAGGGACAACCAAAAACATTCAGTACTTC. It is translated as CASSLQGTTKNIQYF. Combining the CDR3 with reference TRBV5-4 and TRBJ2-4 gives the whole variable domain ETGVTQSPTHLIKTRGQQVTLRCSSQSGHNTVSWYQQALGQGPQFIFQYYREEENGRGNFPPRFSGLQFPNYSSELNVNALELDDSALYLCASSLQGTTKNIQYFGAGTRLSVL.